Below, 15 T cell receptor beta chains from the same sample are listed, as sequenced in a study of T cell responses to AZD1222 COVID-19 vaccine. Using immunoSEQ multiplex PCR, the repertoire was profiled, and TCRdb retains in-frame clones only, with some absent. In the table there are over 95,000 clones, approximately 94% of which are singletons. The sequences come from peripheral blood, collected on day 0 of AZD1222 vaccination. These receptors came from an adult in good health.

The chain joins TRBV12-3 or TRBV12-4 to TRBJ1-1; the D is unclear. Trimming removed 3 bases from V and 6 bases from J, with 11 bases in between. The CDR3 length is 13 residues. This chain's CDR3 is CASSFSSRPEAFF. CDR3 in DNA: TGTGCCAGCAGTTTCTCTTCTCGCCCTGAAGCTTTCTTT.

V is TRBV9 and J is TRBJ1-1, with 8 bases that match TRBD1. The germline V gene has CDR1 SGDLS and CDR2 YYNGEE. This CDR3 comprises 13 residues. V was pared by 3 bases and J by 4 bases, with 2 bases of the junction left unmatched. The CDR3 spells CASSETGVTEAFF. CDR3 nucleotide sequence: TGTGCCAGCAGCGAGACAGGGGTCACTGAAGCTTTCTTT.

The CDR3 sequence is CSVQEGARNQPQHF. The CDR3 region has the DNA TGCAGCGTTCAGGAAGGGGCCCGCAATCAGCCCCAGCATTTT. The V call is TRBV29-1, the J call TRBJ1-5; tentative D call: TRBD1 (5 bases). The germline CDR1 and CDR2 sequences are SQVTM and ANQGSEA. Trimming took 5 bases from V and 2 from J, leaving 13 bases between them. The CDR3 runs to 14 residues.

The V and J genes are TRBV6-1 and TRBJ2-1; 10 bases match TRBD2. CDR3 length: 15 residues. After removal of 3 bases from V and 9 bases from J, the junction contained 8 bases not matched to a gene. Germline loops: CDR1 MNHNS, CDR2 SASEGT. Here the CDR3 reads CASSDPGLAFGEQFF. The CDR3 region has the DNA TGTGCCAGCAGTGATCCGGGACTAGCGTTTGGTGAGCAGTTCTTC.

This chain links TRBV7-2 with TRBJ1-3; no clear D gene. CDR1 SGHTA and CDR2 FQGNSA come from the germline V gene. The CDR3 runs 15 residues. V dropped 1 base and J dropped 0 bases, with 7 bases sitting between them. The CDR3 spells CASSLDGFSGNTIYF. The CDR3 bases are TGTGCCAGCAGCTTAGATGGGTTCTCTGGAAACACCATATATTTT.

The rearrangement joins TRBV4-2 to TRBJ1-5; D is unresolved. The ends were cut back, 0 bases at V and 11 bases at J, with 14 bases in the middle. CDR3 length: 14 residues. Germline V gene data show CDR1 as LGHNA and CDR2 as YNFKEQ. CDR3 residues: CASSQDQDGVAQHF. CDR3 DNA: TGTGCCAGCAGCCAAGATCAGGACGGGGTAGCCCAGCATTTT.

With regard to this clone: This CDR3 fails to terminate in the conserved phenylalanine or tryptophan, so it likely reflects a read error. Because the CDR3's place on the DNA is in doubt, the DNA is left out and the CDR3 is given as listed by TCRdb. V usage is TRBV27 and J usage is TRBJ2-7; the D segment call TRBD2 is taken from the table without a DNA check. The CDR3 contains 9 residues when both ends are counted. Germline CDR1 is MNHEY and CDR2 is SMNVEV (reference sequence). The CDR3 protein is CASSLRDPL.

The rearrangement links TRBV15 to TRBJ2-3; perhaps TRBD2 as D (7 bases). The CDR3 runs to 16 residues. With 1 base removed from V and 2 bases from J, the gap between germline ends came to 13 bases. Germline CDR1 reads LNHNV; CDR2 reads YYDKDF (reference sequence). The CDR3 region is CATSRGGGVDTDTQYF. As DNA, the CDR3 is TGTGCCACCAGCAGAGGAGGGGGGGTTGACACAGATACGCAGTATTTT.

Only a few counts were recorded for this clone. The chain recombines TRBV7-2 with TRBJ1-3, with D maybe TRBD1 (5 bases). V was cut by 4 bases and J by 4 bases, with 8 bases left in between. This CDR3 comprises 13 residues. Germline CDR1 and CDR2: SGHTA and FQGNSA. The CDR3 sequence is CASSSGLGNTIYF. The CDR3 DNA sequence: TGTGCCAGCAGCTCAGGGCTCGGAAACACCATATATTTT.

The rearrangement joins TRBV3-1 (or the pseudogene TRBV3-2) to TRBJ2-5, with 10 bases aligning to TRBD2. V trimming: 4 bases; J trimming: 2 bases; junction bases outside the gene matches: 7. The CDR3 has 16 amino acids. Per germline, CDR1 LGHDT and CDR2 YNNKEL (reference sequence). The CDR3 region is CASSRLAGVTQETQYF. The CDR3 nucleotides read TGTGCCAGCAGCCGTCTAGCGGGGGTTACACAAGAGACCCAGTACTTC.

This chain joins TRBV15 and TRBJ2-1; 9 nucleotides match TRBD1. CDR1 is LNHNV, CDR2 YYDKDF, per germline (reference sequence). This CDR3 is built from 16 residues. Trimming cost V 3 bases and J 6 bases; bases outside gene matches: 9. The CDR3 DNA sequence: TGTGCCACCAGCAGGGGGGGGGACAGGGATAGCAATGAGCAGTTCTTC. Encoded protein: CATSRGGDRDSNEQFF.

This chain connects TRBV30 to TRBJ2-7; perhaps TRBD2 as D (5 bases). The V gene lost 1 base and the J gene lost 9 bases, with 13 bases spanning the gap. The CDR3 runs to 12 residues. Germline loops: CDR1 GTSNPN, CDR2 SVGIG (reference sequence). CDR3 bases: TGTGCCTGGAGTGGGGCCGGGGTAGGGCAGTACTTC. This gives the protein CAWSGAGVGQYF.

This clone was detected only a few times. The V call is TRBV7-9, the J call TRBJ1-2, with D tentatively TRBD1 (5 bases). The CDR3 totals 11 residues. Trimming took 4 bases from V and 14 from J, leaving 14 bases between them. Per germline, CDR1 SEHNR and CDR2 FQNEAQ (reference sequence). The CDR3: CASSSGTAVTF. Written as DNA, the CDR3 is TGTGCCAGCAGCTCAGGGACCGCGGTTACCTTC. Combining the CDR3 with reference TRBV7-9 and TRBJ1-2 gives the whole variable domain DTGVSQNPRHKITKRGQNVTFRCDPISEHNRLYWYRQTLGQGPEFLTYFQNEAQLEKSRLLSDRFSAERPKGSFSTLEIQRTEQGDSAMYLCASSSGTAVTFGSGTRLTVV.

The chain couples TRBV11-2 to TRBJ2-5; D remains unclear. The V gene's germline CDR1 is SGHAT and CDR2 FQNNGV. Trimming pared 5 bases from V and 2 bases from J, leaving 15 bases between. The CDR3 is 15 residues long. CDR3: CASSHLADGQETQYF. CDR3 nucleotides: TGTGCCAGCAGCCACCTGGCTGATGGGCAAGAGACCCAGTACTTC.

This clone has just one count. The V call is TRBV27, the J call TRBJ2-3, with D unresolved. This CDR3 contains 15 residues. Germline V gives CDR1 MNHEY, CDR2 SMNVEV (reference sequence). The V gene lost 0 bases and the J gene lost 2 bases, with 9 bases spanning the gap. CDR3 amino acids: CASSLSIADTDTQYF. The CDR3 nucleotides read TGTGCCAGCAGTTTATCGATTGCTGACACAGATACGCAGTATTTT.